A selection of T cell receptor beta chains follows, all from one sample in a study of T-cell memory formation after mild COVID-19. TCRdb reanalysed the 5' RACE reads using MiXCR and keeps one entry per CDR3 protein. The sample lists some 86,000 distinct CDR3 sequences; around a quarter were seen once. The sequenced sample was PBMCs or a T cell subset sorted from them (not recorded which). The receptors stem from a man younger than 35 who had mild COVID-19 (a few samples of this study predate the infection). Cell type and time point are not known. CDR3s include the opening cysteine and the closing phenylalanine or tryptophan. D genes are given only for firm matches. Some rows mark clone size as missing; the rest say once, few, many or name a class of expanded clone.

v_call	d_call	clone_size	j_call	cdr3_aa	cdr3_nt
TRBV6-1	-	-	TRBJ1-2	CASSEVTVRYTF	TGTGCCAGCAGTGAAGTAACCGTTCGCTACACCTTC
TRBV12-3/TRBV12-4	-	-	TRBJ2-5	CASTLGGSETQYF	TGTGCCAGCACCCTAGGGGGGAGCGAGACCCAGTACTTC
TRBV6-6	-	-	TRBJ2-5	CASSYSNSQETQYF	TGTGCCAGCAGTTACTCGAACAGCCAAGAGACCCAGTACTTC
TRBV7-2	TRBD1	-	TRBJ1-2	CASSLYGRGYGYTF	TGTGCCAGCAGCTTATACGGCAGGGGGTATGGCTACACCTTC
TRBV7-2	-	-	TRBJ2-3	CALNLLTDTQYF	TGTGCCTTGAACCTGCTCACAGATACGCAGTATTTT
TRBV29-1	-	few	TRBJ2-1	CSVEDSTNEQFF	TGCAGCGTTGAAGATTCAACCAATGAGCAGTTCTTC
TRBV6-2/TRBV6-3	TRBD2	-	TRBJ2-1	CASSTSGGANEQFF	TGTGCCAGCAGTACTAGCGGGGGGGCGAATGAGCAGTTCTTC
TRBV7-2	-	few	TRBJ1-1	CASSFLSTEAFF	TGTGCCAGCAGCTTCCTATCCACTGAAGCTTTCTTT
TRBV7-2	-	few	TRBJ1-1	CASSLLLTANTEAFF	TGTGCCAGCAGCTTACTATTGACAGCAAACACTGAAGCTTTCTTT
TRBV7-9	TRBD1	-	TRBJ2-5	CASSLTGPQETQYF	TGTGCCAGCAGCCTGACAGGGCCCCAAGAGACCCAGTACTTC
TRBV2	-	few	TRBJ2-2	CASSGRVAGELFF	TGTGCCAGCAGTGGGAGGGTCGCCGGGGAGCTGTTTTTT
TRBV5-6	-	few	TRBJ1-1	CASSLTRDYTEAFF	TGTGCCAGCAGCTTAACGCGAGATTACACTGAAGCTTTCTTT
TRBV20-1	-	-	TRBJ2-1	CSATPLALLVNEQFF	TGCAGTGCTACCCCACTAGCCCTTCTCGTGAATGAGCAGTTCTTC
TRBV12-3/TRBV12-4	-	many	TRBJ1-2	CASSLGASYGYTF	TGTGCCAGCAGCCTCGGGGCCAGCTATGGCTACACCTTC
TRBV10-3	-	few	TRBJ2-3	CAISSGDTDTQYF	TGTGCCATCAGTTCCGGGGACACAGATACGCAGTATTTT